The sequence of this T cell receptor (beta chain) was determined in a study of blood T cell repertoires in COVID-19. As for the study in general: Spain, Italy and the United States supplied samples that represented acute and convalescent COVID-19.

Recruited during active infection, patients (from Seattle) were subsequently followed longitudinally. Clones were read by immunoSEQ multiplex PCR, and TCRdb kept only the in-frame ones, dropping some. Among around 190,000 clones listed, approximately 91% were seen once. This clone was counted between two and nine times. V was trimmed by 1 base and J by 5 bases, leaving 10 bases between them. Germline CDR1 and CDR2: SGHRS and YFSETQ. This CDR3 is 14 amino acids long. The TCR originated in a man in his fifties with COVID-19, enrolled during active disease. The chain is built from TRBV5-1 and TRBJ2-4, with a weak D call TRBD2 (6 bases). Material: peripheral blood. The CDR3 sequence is CASSLLPGENIQYF. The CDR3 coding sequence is TGCGCCAGCAGCTTGCTACCGGGAGAAAACATTCAGTACTTC.